Listed below are T cell receptor beta chains from one sample, sequenced in a study of Graves' ophthalmopathy and Graves' hyperthyroidism. From the multiplex PCR reads, TCRdb called clonotypes with MiXCR, one entry per CDR3 protein. The sample consists of about 220,000 distinct CDR3 sequences, under 25% of them appearing once. Specimen: peripheral blood. These receptor sequences come from a woman aged 50 to 65 with Graves' ophthalmopathy. Both conserved end residues are part of each CDR3. The D gene is left open where the match is weak. Not all rows give a size; the values are once, few, many and, for expanded clones, a class.

clone_size d_call j_call v_call cdr3_aa cdr3_nt
- - TRBJ2-5 TRBV6-1 CASPRPAEETQYF TGTGCCAGCCCAAGGCCAGCTGAAGAGACCCAGTACTTC
- - TRBJ2-4 TRBV6-1 CASSHTGRANIQYF TGTGCCAGCAGTCATACAGGTCGCGCGAACATTCAGTACTTC
few TRBD2 TRBJ2-5 TRBV5-5 CASSLVTSGASGETQYF TGTGCCAGCAGCTTGGTTACTAGCGGGGCGTCTGGAGAGACCCAGTACTTC
- - TRBJ2-7 TRBV2 CASSEWPSSYEQYF TGTGCCAGCAGTGAATGGCCAAGCTCCTACGAGCAGTACTTC
many - TRBJ1-1 TRBV6-1 CASSEGSQGSEAFF TGTGCCAGCAGTGAAGGTTCTCAGGGATCTGAAGCTTTCTTT
many TRBD2 TRBJ2-7 TRBV5-1 CASSLGGTSGRSYEQYF TGCGCCAGCAGCTTGGGGGGGACTAGCGGGAGAAGCTACGAGCAGTACTTC
- TRBD1 TRBJ2-7 TRBV6-1 CASSEAETGGYEQYF TGTGCCAGCAGTGAAGCGGAGACAGGGGGCTACGAGCAGTACTTC
few TRBD1 TRBJ1-5 TRBV7-8 CASSLTGGGNQPQHF TGTGCCAGCAGCTTGACAGGGGGGGGCAATCAGCCCCAGCATTTT
many TRBD1 TRBJ2-7 TRBV6-1 CASSEGRASDRGAYEQYF TGTGCCAGCAGTGAAGGGAGGGCCTCCGACAGGGGCGCCTACGAGCAGTACTTC
few - TRBJ1-1 TRBV19 CASISWAGTEAFF TGTGCCAGTATTAGCTGGGCGGGCACTGAAGCTTTCTTT
- TRBD2 TRBJ2-5 TRBV20-1 CSAPGGTSAIRETQYF TGCAGTGCCCCCGGAGGGACTAGCGCTATTCGAGAGACCCAGTACTTC
many TRBD2 TRBJ2-5 TRBV6-5 CASSNGLAGRETQYF TGTGCCAGCTCCAACGGGCTAGCGGGACGAGAGACCCAGTACTTC
many TRBD1 TRBJ1-5 TRBV19 CASMGGQGGNQPQHF TGTGCCAGTATGGGGGGACAGGGGGGCAATCAGCCCCAGCATTTT
few TRBD1 TRBJ1-5 TRBV9 CASSGPGTGRDQPQHF TGTGCCAGCAGCGGTCCCGGGACAGGGAGAGATCAGCCCCAGCATTTT
many - TRBJ2-2 TRBV5-8 CASSLRAAPTGELFF TGTGCCAGCAGCTTGCGGGCAGCGCCTACCGGGGAGCTGTTTTTT
many - TRBJ2-2 TRBV6-1 CASSRQVAPNTGELFF TGTGCCAGCAGTCGCCAGGTCGCGCCAAACACCGGGGAGCTGTTTTTT
many TRBD1 TRBJ1-2 TRBV29-1 CSVEGQGLYGYTF TGCAGCGTTGAGGGACAGGGCCTCTATGGCTACACCTTC
many - TRBJ1-2 TRBV6-1 CASSPGPSLGGYTF TGTGCCAGCAGTCCCGGACCGAGCCTGGGTGGCTACACCTTC
once - TRBJ2-7 TRBV28 CASNPSGLSYEQYF TGTGCCAGCAACCCGAGCGGCCTCTCCTACGAGCAGTACTTC
many - TRBJ1-6 TRBV5-4 CASSFDRLYNSPLHF TGTGCCAGCAGCTTCGACCGTTTGTATAATTCACCCCTCCACTTT
many - TRBJ2-7 TRBV12-3/TRBV12-4 CASRPSGSRHYEQYF TGTGCCAGCAGACCCTCAGGGAGTCGTCACTACGAGCAGTACTTC
- TRBD2 TRBJ2-5 TRBV28 CASNNRASGRETQYF TGTGCCAGCAACAACAGGGCTAGCGGGAGAGAGACCCAGTACTTC
many - TRBJ1-2 TRBV5-5 CASSSAGLERAHF TGTGCCAGCAGCTCTGCCGGACTTGAGAGAGCCCACTTC
- - TRBJ1-2 TRBV28 CAGSQGGSYTF TGTGCCGGCAGTCAAGGGGGTAGCTACACCTTC
- - TRBJ1-2 TRBV6-5 CASSYRVSNYGYTF TGTGCCAGCAGTTACAGGGTTTCTAACTATGGCTACACCTTC
many TRBD1 TRBJ1-1 TRBV6-5 CASETGQGATEAFF TGTGCCAGCGAGACGGGACAGGGGGCCACTGAAGCTTTCTTT
few - TRBJ2-7 TRBV19 CASTPAANNEQYF TGTGCCAGTACGCCGGCAGCCAATAACGAGCAGTACTTC
- - TRBJ1-2 TRBV6-5 CASSYRTTGRDYGYTF TGTGCCAGCAGTTACAGGACGACAGGACGGGACTATGGCTACACCTTC